The 15 T cell receptor gamma chains below were found in one sample sequenced in a study of γδ T cells in repeated Plasmodium falciparum infection. TCRdb made new clone calls on the multiplex PCR reads using CATT. Altogether approximately 26,000 gamma-chain clones are present, 3% being singletons, with the ten largest covering about 33%. Bulk repertoires came from Vgamma9/Vdelta2+ or Vdelta2-negative gammadelta T cells flow-sorted from PBMC. The sequenced material came from gamma-delta T cells from blood. Source of these receptors: a pool of human donors (malaria-infected and uninfected, not separated).

This clone was found many times. TCRdb's protein, taken from a much larger clone, differs from this DNA's translation at residue 8, likely owing to a read error; the protein displayed comes from the DNA. V gene TRGV2 combines with J gene TRGJ1 or TRGJ2. V was clipped by 0 bases and J by 6 bases; unmatched bases: 5. Germline values: CDR1 EGSNGY, CDR2 YDSYNSKV. The CDR3 totals 13 residues. The CDR3 DNA follows: TGTGCCACCTGGGACGGGCGTCCTTATAAGAAACTCTTT. Translation: CATWDGRPYKKLF.

Concerning this clone: With only one base between it and a far larger clone, this is likely a read error. The sample has other DNA sequences that encode this CDR3 too. The chain joins TRGV9 to TRGJ1 or TRGJ2. Germline matching of the DNA provided the J gene here, since TCRdb leaves it blank. The CDR3 has 14 residues. Germline CDR1 reads GITISATS; CDR2 reads ISYDGTV (reference sequence). CDR3 DNA sequence: TGTGCCTTGTGGGAGGTTACTAATTACTATAAGAAACTCTTT. Translated: CALWEVTNYYKKLF.

This clone was observed many times. Given a far larger clone just one base away, this is likely a sequencing read error. The same CDR3 can be traced to other DNA sequences in this sample. This chain connects TRGV4 to TRGJ1 or TRGJ2. Germline CDR1 reads EGSTGY; CDR2 reads YDSYTSSV. V lost 0 bases to trimming and J lost 3 bases; unmatched junction nucleotides: 20. CDR3 length: 19 residues. The CDR3 DNA sequence: TGTGCCACCTGGGATGGGCTAGAGTGGATGCACGATTCTTATTATAAGAAACTCTTT. Amino acid sequence: CATWDGLEWMHDSYYKKLF.

The sample holds many counts of this clone. The DNA is left out, because the CDR3 cannot be placed on it with certainty; the CDR3 is given as TCRdb lists it. Other DNA variants within this sample encode the same CDR3. The V gene is listed as TRGV9; no J gene was called. The CDR3 is 35 residues long, counting both termini. CDR1 is GITISATS and CDR2 is ISYDGTV in the germline V gene (reference sequence). CDR3 sequence reads: CALWEARADRIIIRNSLAVEQHLLSQVSIGRIQHF.

As regards this clone: This DNA's translation differs at residue 9 from TCRdb's protein, which comes from a much larger clone; a read error is likely, and the protein shown is translated from the DNA. Other DNA sequences from this sample encode an identical CDR3 as well. The chain carries TRGV3 and TRGJ1 or TRGJ2. CDR1 is VTNTFY and CDR2 is YDVSTARD in the germline V gene (reference sequence). Losses at the gene ends were 0 bases for V and 9 bases for J; bases not matched to a gene: 8. The length of the CDR3 is 13 residues. The CDR3 loop reads CATWDRPGSKKLF. DNA of the CDR3: TGTGCCACCTGGGACAGGCCAGGGTCTAAGAAACTCTTT.

This clone showed up just a few times. TCRdb pairs this DNA with a much larger clone's protein that differs at residue 5, likely a read error; the protein shown was translated from the DNA. The chain combines TRGV9 with TRGJ1 or TRGJ2. The J gene, not given by TCRdb, was assigned here from a germline match of the nucleotide sequence. The CDR3 sequence is 14 residues long. From germline, CDR1 is GITISATS and CDR2 ISYDGTV (reference sequence). Here the CDR3 reads CALWGVWIWYKKLF. The CDR3 DNA is TGTGCCTTGTGGGGGGTGTGGATTTGGTATAAGAAACTCTTT.

This clone occurred many times. TCRdb has a much larger clone's protein, which differs at residue 4 from the translation of this DNA, likely because of a read error; what is shown is the protein translated from the DNA. This chain uses TRGV4 with TRGJ1 or TRGJ2. As TCRdb names no J gene, one was assigned here on the basis of a DNA match to germline. Germline V lookup: CDR1 EGSTGY, CDR2 YDSYTSSV. The CDR3 covers 15 residues. CDR3 sequence: CATRDGPVHYYKKLF. CDR3 DNA sequence: TGTGCCACCCGGGATGGGCCGGTTCATTATTATAAGAAACTCTTT.

This clone was seen ten or more times. The likely explanation is a read error, given a far larger clone one base away. Different DNA sequences within this sample yield the same CDR3. This chain uses TRGV4 with TRGJ1 or TRGJ2. The CDR3 is 13 residues long. In germline, CDR1 is EGSTGY, CDR2 YDSYTSSV. CDR3 DNA: TGTGCCACCTGGGATGGGCGGTGTTATAAGAAACTCTTC. This codes for CATWDGRCYKKLF.

Sample share makes this clone medium-sized (0.01 to 0.1%). Given a far larger clone just one base away, this is likely a sequencing read error. This sample also contains other DNA sequences that code for the same CDR3. This chain links TRGV9 with TRGJP. Trimming cost V 0 bases and J 5 bases; bases outside gene matches: 1. Germline lookup yields CDR1 GITISATS and CDR2 ISYDGTV (reference sequence). This CDR3 contains 16 residues. CDR3 in amino acids: CALWEVEELGKKIKVF. The CDR3 coding sequence is TGTGCCTTGTGGGAGGTGGAAGAGTTGGGCAAAAAAATCAAGGTATTT.

This clone was picked up many times. TCRdb's protein, taken from a much larger clone, differs from this DNA's translation at residue 11, likely owing to a read error; the protein displayed comes from the DNA. The chain has TRGV9 and TRGJ1 or TRGJ2. Looked up from germline, CDR1 is GITISATS and CDR2 is ISYDGTV (reference sequence). This CDR3 region has 13 residues. The CDR3 sequence is CALWEVRYYKRLF. In DNA, the CDR3 is TGTGCCTTGTGGGAGGTGCGTTATTATAAGAGACTCTTT.

This clone was seen repeatedly, ten times or more. V and J are TRGV5 and TRGJ1 or TRGJ2. The CDR3 has 15 amino acids. Trimming at V came to 3 bases and at J to 0 bases, leaving 8 bases not matched to a gene. Germline V gene sequence: CDR1 VINAFY, CDR2 YDVSNSKD. CDR3 sequence: CATWDREMNYYKKLF. As DNA, the CDR3 is TGTGCCACCTGGGACCGAGAGATGAATTATTATAAGAAACTCTTT.

Turning to this clone: The protein held in TCRdb is that of a much larger clone and does not match this DNA's translation at residue 14, likely because of a read error; the protein shown is translated from the DNA. The gene calls are TRGV4 and TRGJP1. TCRdb lists no J gene, so it was determined here by aligning the DNA to germline. Germline V gives CDR1 EGSTGY, CDR2 YDSYTSSV. The CDR3 runs 17 residues. The CDR3: CATWDGTFGTTGWYKIF. Written as DNA, the CDR3 is TGTGCCACCTGGGATGGAACGTTTGGGACCACTGGTTGGTACAAGATATTT.

This clone has a count of ten or more. The protein given by TCRdb reflects a much larger clone and differs at residue 8 from this DNA's translation, likely from a read error; the protein shown is the DNA's translation. The chain employs TRGV9 and TRGJP. Germline V gene data show CDR1 as GITISATS and CDR2 as ISYDGTV (reference sequence). CDR3 length: 13 amino acids. The CDR3 DNA sequence: TGTGCCTTGTGGGAGCTGGGCGAAAAAATCAAGGTATTT. This translates into CALWELGEKIKVF.

This clone was counted ten times or more. TCRdb pairs this DNA with a much larger clone's protein that differs at residue 11, likely a read error; the protein shown was translated from the DNA. The chain employs TRGV2 and TRGJ1 or TRGJ2. In the absence of a J gene in TCRdb, the DNA was matched to germline to assign it here. CDR3 size: 14 residues. Per germline, CDR1 EGSNGY and CDR2 YDSYNSKV. The CDR3 DNA is TGTGCCACCTGGGACCTCGAGAATTATTATAGGAAACTCTTT. The encoded protein is CATWDLENYYRKLF.

This clone was recorded many times. TCRdb's listed protein matches a much larger clone and diverges from this DNA's translation at residue 2, likely through a read error; the protein shown comes from the DNA. The chain uses TRGV4 and TRGJ1 or TRGJ2. Here the J gene was assigned by germline matching of the DNA, as TCRdb has none. This CDR3 has 13 residues. The germline V gene has CDR1 EGSTGY and CDR2 YDSYTSSV. In DNA, the CDR3 is TGTACCACCTGGGATGGTACTTATTATAAGAAACTCTTT. Translating it yields CTTWDGTYYKKLF.